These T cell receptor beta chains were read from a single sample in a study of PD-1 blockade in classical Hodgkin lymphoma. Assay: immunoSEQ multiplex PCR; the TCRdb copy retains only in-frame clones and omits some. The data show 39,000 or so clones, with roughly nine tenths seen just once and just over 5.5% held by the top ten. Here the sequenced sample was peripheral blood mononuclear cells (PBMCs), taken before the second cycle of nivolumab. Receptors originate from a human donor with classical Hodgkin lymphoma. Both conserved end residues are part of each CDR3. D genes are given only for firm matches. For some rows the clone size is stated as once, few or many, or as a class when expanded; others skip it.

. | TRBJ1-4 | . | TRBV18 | TGTGCCAGCTCACGTAATAAGGGTCAGGGGAATGAAAAACTGTTTTTT | CASSRNKGQGNEKLFF
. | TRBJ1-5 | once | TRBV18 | TGTGCCAGCTCAGGACAGAGCAGCAATCAGCCCCAGCATTTT | CASSGQSSNQPQHF
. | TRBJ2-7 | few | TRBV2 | TGTGCCAGCAGTTCCTCACTCGACAGGCCCGTCTACGAGCAGTACTTC | CASSSSLDRPVYEQYF
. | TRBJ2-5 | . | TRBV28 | TGTGCCAGCAGTCTACCGACAGGCGACGGGGAGACCCAGTACTTC | CASSLPTGDGETQYF
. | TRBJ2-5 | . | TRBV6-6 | TGTGCCAGCAGCCCTGAGGGGGAGACCCAGTACTTC | CASSPEGETQYF
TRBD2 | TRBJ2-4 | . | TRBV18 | TGTGCCAGCTCACCAGAACTAGCGGGGGCCAAAAACATTCAGTACTTC | CASSPELAGAKNIQYF
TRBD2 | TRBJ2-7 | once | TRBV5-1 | TGCGCCAGCGCTGCTAGCGGGGGCTCCTACGAGCAGTACTTC | CASAASGGSYEQYF
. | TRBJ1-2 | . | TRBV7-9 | TGTGCCAGCAGCTTGAACGCCGCAGTCCACTATGGCTACACCTTC | CASSLNAAVHYGYTF
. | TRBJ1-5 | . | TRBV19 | TGTGCCAGTAGTATAGATAGTACGTATAGCAATCAGCCCCAGCATTTT | CASSIDSTYSNQPQHF
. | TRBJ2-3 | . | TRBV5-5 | TGTGCCAGCAGCTTAAGGAGAGGTAGCACAGATACGCAGTATTTT | CASSLRRGSTDTQYF
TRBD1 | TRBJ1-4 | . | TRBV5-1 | TGCGCCAGCAGGCAGGGGGGCGGTGAAAAACTGTTTTTT | CASRQGGGEKLFF
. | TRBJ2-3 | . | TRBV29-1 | TGCAGCGTTGAGGGCAGACAAGATACGCAGTATTTT | CSVEGRQDTQYF
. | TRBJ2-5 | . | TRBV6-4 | TGTGCCAGCAGTGACGCCTCCTGGATCTACCAAGAGACCCAGTACTTC | CASSDASWIYQETQYF
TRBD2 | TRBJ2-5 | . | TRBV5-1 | TGCGCCAGCAGCCCGGGACTAGCGGGAGGGCCTGAGACCCAGTACTTC | CASSPGLAGGPETQYF
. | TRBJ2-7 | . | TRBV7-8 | TGTGCCAGCAGCCCCTCCCTCTCCTACGAGCAGTACTTC | CASSPSLSYEQYF
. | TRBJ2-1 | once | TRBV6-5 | TGTGCCAGCAGTTACAGACTAGAAGGGGGCAATGAGCAGTTCTTC | CASSYRLEGGNEQFF
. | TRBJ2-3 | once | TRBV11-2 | TGTGCCAGCAGCTTAGATCTCCGTGGCGTGGGCCGGGGCACAGATACGCAGTATTTT | CASSLDLRGVGRGTDTQYF
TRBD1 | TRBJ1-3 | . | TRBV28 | TGTGCCAGCACCGAACAGGGGATCTCTGGAAACACCATATATTTT | CASTEQGISGNTIYF
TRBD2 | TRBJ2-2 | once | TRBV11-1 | TGTGCCAGCAGCGGTCTAGCGGGGGGGACCGGGGAGCTGTTTTTT | CASSGLAGGTGELFF
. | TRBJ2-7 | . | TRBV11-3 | TGTGCCAGCAGCTTAGAGGGATACGAGCAGTACTTC | CASSLEGYEQYF
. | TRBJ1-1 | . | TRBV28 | TGTGCCAGCAGTGCCCTCGGGGGGTGGGGCACTGAAGCTTTCTTT | CASSALGGWGTEAFF
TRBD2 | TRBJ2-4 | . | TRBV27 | TGTGCCAGCAGTTCGACTAGCGGGGGGGCACGCTTAGCCGAAAACATTCAGTACTTC | CASSSTSGGARLAENIQYF
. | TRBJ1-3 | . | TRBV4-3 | TGCGCCAGCAGCCCCGTCCAGAGGGCTGGTGGAAACACCATATATTTT | CASSPVQRAGGNTIYF
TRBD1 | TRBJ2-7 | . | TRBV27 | TGTGCCAGCAGCAGGATCGGGACAGGGGCCGACGAGCAGTACTTC | CASSRIGTGADEQYF
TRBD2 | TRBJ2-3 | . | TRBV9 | TGTGCCAGCAGCTCCACTAGCGGGAGGAACCGCACAGATACGCAGTATTTT | CASSSTSGRNRTDTQYF
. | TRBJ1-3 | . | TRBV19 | TGTGCCAGTAGTCTCCAGGACATCTCTGGAAACACCATATATTTT | CASSLQDISGNTIYF
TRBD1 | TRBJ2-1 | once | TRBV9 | TGTGCCAGCAGCGTCCGCCGGGACAGCGAAGTTAATGAGCAGTTCTTC | CASSVRRDSEVNEQFF
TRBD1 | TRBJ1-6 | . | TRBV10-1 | TGCGCCAGCAGCCCGGGACAGGACTATAATTCACCCCTCCACTTT | CASSPGQDYNSPLHF
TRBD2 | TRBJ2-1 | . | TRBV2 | TGTGCCAGCAGCCCCACTAGCGGGAGTTGGAATGAGCAGTTCTTC | CASSPTSGSWNEQFF
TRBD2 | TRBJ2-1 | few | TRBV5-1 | TGCGCCAGCAGCTTGGCTGGACTAGGAGATCGGTCCTACAATGAGCAGTTCTTC | CASSLAGLGDRSYNEQFF
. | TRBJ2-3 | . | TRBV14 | TGTGCCAGCAGCCAGGTCGGACGGAGCACAGATACGCAGTATTTT | CASSQVGRSTDTQYF
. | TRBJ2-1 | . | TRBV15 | TGTGCCACCAGCAGAGATCCCTATTCTGAGCAGTTCTTC | CATSRDPYSEQFF
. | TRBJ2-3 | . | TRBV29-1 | TGCAGCGTTGAAGATAACCAGCGGGCCTCGCAGTATTTT | CSVEDNQRASQYF
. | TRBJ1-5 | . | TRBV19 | TGTGCCAGTAGTTCGGGACGGTATCAGCCCCAGCATTTT | CASSSGRYQPQHF
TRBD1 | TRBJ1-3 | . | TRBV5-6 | TGTGCCAGCAGCCCATGGACAGGGAATGGAAACACCATATATTTT | CASSPWTGNGNTIYF
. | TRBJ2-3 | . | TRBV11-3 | TGTGCCAGCAGCTTACAGGGCAGCTCGGGTACGCAGTATTTT | CASSLQGSSGTQYF
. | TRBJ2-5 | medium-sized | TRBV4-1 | TGCGCCAGCAGCCAAGATCTTTCATACCAAGAGACCCAGTACTTC | CASSQDLSYQETQYF